What follows are 2 T cell receptor beta chains derived from one specimen sequenced in a study of control samples from healthy donors and cancer patients. The repertoire was sequenced with immunoSEQ multiplex PCR; TCRdb's copy has only in-frame clones and lacks some. The sample yields 100,000 to 150,000 clones, roughly 87% seen once. The material sequenced was blood. These receptors all come from a man younger than 30 in good health.

The chain joins TRBV6-5 to TRBJ2-3, with 7 bases matching TRBD2. The CDR3 sequence is 14 residues long. V gave up 7 bases and J gave up 2 bases; unmatched junction bases: 6. Germline V gene data show CDR1 as MNHEY and CDR2 as SVGAGI. CDR3 sequence (DNA): TGTGCCAGCATTAACGGGAGGCCCACAGATACGCAGTATTTT. It encodes CASINGRPTDTQYF.

With regard to this clone: The sample carries other DNA sequences with the same CDR3. This chain joins TRBV9 and TRBJ1-1; no firm D call. The CDR3 runs to 13 residues. V was shortened by 0 bases and J by 3 bases, with 6 bases between the two germline ends. CDR1 SGDLS and CDR2 YYNGEE come from the germline V gene. Here the CDR3 reads CASSVGRDTEAFF. The CDR3 DNA is TGTGCCAGCAGCGTAGGTCGGGACACTGAAGCTTTCTTT.